This TCR beta chain derives from a study of regulatory T cells in long-lasting Graves disease. Broader study findings: Patients with persistent Graves' had lower TCR diversity than newly diagnosed patients. The study examined only peripheral blood, not thyroid tissue.

The time point is: persistent/refractory GD, antithyroid drugs over 5 years with positive TRAb. The TCR library used RNA extracted from PBMCs. V was pared by 3 bases and J by 2 bases, with 9 bases of the junction left unmatched. Germline V gives CDR1 MDHEN, CDR2 SYDVKM. The CDR3 length is 17 residues. As to this clonotype: The antigen is undetermined.

Arm-PCR of CDR3 regions and iRepertoire HTBI primers were the basis on which TCR beta libraries were built. TCRdb passed the multiplex PCR reads through MiXCR, listing each CDR3 protein once. Of 450,000 or so distinct CDR3 sequences in the sample, less than 25% were seen once. The sample was peripheral blood mononuclear cells (PBMCs), taken when the disease was refractory, from a patient treated with antithyroid drugs. The TCR sequence derives from a female donor with Graves disease. The chain carries TRBV28 and TRBJ2-7, with 11 bases identical to TRBD1. The CDR3 DNA reads as TGTGCCAGCAGTTTTCTCCTTGGGGGACAGGGGGCCTACGAGCAGTACTTC. It yields the protein CASSFLLGGQGAYEQYF.